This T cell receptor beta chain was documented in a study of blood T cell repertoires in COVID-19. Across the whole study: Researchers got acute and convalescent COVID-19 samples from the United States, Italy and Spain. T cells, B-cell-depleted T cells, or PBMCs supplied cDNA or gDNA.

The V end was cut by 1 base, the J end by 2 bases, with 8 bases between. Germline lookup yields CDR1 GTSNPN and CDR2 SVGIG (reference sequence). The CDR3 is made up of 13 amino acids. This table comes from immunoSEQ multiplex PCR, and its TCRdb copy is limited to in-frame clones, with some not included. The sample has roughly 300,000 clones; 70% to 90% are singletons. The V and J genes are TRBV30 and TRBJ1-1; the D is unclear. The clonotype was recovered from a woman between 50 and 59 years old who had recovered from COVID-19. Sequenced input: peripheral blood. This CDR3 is CAWSAVLNTEAFF. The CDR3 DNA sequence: TGTGCCTGGAGTGCGGTACTAAACACTGAAGCTTTCTTT.